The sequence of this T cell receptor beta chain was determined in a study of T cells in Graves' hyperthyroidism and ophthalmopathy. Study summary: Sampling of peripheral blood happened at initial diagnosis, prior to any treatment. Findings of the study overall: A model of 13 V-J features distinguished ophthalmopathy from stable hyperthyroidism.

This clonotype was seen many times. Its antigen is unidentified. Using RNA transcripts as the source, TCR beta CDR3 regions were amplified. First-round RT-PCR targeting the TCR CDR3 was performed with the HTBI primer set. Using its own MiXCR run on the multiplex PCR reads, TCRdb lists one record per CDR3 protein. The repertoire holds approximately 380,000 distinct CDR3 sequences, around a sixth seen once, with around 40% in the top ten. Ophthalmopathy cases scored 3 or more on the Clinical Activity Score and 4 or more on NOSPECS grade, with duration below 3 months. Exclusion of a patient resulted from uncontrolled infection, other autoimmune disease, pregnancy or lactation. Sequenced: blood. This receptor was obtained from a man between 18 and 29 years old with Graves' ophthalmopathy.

CDR3 sequence reads: CASSSPDRDNYGYTF. CDR3 in DNA: TGTGCCAGCAGCTCTCCGGACAGGGACAACTATGGCTACACCTTC. The rearrangement uses TRBV6-1 and TRBJ1-2; 8 positions match TRBD1. V lost 6 bases to trimming and J lost 2 bases; unmatched junction nucleotides: 8. The CDR3 is 15 amino acids. The V gene's germline CDR1 is MNHNS and CDR2 SASEGT.